A single sample gave rise to the 4 T cell receptor beta chains below, sequenced in a study of blood T cells in healthy people across ages. Using a J-beta primer mix together with a sample-barcoded 5' primer, a second PCR was run for about 6 to 12 cycles. TCRdb ran MiXCR on the 5' RACE reads and lists one entry per CDR3 protein. Among hundreds of thousands of distinct CDR3 sequences, about 28% were seen once, and the ten largest hold 17%. Sequences were obtained from blood. These receptors came from a woman of 80 years or more in good health.

This clonotype was picked up a small number of times. The chain links TRBV6-6 to TRBJ2-7; possibly TRBD1 or TRBD2 for D (6 bases each). The CDR3 contains 14 residues. The ends were cut back, 6 bases at V and 4 bases at J, with 16 bases in the middle. Germline loops: CDR1 MNHNY, CDR2 SVGAGI (reference sequence). CDR3 nucleotides: TGTGCCAGCAGCATCACCGGGGGCTCTTACGAGCAGTACTTC. This translates into CASSITGGSYEQYF.

This clonotype was counted between two and nine times. The chain links TRBV24-1 to TRBJ2-5, with D perhaps being TRBD1 or TRBD2 (6 bases each). V lost 3 bases and J 5 bases, leaving 12 bases between the germline ends. There are 14 residues in the CDR3. Germline assignment: CDR1 KGHDR and CDR2 SFDVKD. The CDR3 DNA reads TGTGCCACCAGTGATCCAGGGGAGGTTGAGACCCAGTACTTC. It encodes CATSDPGEVETQYF.

This clonotype was picked up many times. This rearrangement joins TRBV3-1 to TRBJ1-2; unclear D gene. The CDR3 totals 17 residues. Germline V lookup: CDR1 LGHDT, CDR2 YNNKEL (reference sequence). V was pared by 3 bases and J by 7 bases, with 24 bases between. CDR3 DNA: TGTGCCAGCAGCCAGGCGATGACCCGGGCACTTTACGGTGGCTACACCTTC. Translating gives CASSQAMTRALYGGYTF.

Comment on this clonotype: The junction departs from the called germline gene at one end, perhaps through a read error. The chain combines TRBV29-1 with TRBJ1-5, with 7 bases matching TRBD1. The CDR3 covers 13 residues. Germline loops: CDR1 SQVTM, CDR2 ANQGSEA. CDR3: CSVALGGGRPQHF. DNA for the CDR3: TGCAGTGTTGCATTAGGGGGCGGGCGGCCCCAGCATTTT.